This is a list of T cell receptor beta chains from one sample in a study of Graves' ophthalmopathy and Graves' hyperthyroidism. TCRdb analysed the multiplex PCR reads with MiXCR anew, one entry per CDR3 protein. The profile shows over a million distinct CDR3 sequences, roughly 35% of them singletons. The sample consisted of peripheral blood or thyroid tissue (not recorded which). The receptors originated from an adult man with Graves' hyperthyroidism. Each CDR3 is given with its conserved first and last residue. The order of the fields is J gene, V gene, D gene, clone size, CDR3 DNA, CDR3 protein. A D gene is named only where the DNA matches it firmly. For some rows the clone size is stated as once, few or many, or as a class when expanded; others skip it.

J: TRBJ2-7
V: TRBV10-3
D: TRBD2
size: .
DNA: TGTGCCATCAGTGGCTCCCTAGCGGGATGGTACGAGCAGTACTTC
CDR3: CAISGSLAGWYEQYF

J: TRBJ1-2
V: TRBV5-1
D: .
size: many
DNA: TGCGCCAGCAGCGACCTGGTAGGGGCGGATGGCTACACCTTC
CDR3: CASSDLVGADGYTF

J: TRBJ2-7
V: TRBV9
D: TRBD2
size: .
DNA: TGTGCCAGCAGCCAAGAGGGCGGACTAGCGGGAGGGCCCTCCTACGAGCAGTACTTC
CDR3: CASSQEGGLAGGPSYEQYF

J: TRBJ1-4
V: TRBV11-2
D: TRBD1
size: .
DNA: TGTGCCAGCAGCTTAGGGGACAGGGCGGGTGAAAAACTGTTTTTT
CDR3: CASSLGDRAGEKLFF

J: TRBJ2-2
V: TRBV4-3
D: TRBD2
size: few
DNA: TGCGCCAGCTCAAGCGGGAGGGCGTCCGGGGAGCTGTTTTTT
CDR3: CASSSGRASGELFF

J: TRBJ1-2
V: TRBV10-3
D: .
size: .
DNA: TGTGCCATCAGGAGGGGCAGAACAGACTATGGCTACACCTTC
CDR3: CAIRRGRTDYGYTF

J: TRBJ2-5
V: TRBV11-2
D: TRBD1
size: many
DNA: TGTGCCAGCAGCAAAATCCCTAGGACAGGAGAAGAGACCCAGTACTTC
CDR3: CASSKIPRTGEETQYF

J: TRBJ1-1
V: TRBV12-3/TRBV12-4
D: TRBD1
size: many
DNA: TGTGCCAGCAGTTTAAGGGACAGGGGGGAAGCTTTCTTT
CDR3: CASSLRDRGEAFF

J: TRBJ2-7
V: TRBV10-3
D: .
size: .
DNA: TGTGCCAGCAGTGCGAAGACAGGTGGGTCCCACTACGAGCAGTACTTC
CDR3: CASSAKTGGSHYEQYF

J: TRBJ2-2
V: TRBV14
D: .
size: many
DNA: TGTGCCAGCAGCCCAAGGAACACCGGGGAGCTGTTTTTT
CDR3: CASSPRNTGELFF

J: TRBJ2-5
V: TRBV20-1
D: .
size: .
DNA: TGCAGTGCTATGCAGGGCCGGACGGAGATCCAGTACTTC
CDR3: CSAMQGRTEIQYF

J: TRBJ1-6
V: TRBV7-2
D: TRBD1
size: few
DNA: TGTGCCAGCAGCTTAGTGGGACAGGTCGGTTCACCCCTCCACTTT
CDR3: CASSLVGQVGSPLHF

J: TRBJ1-6
V: TRBV12-3/TRBV12-4
D: TRBD1
size: .
DNA: TGTACCAGCAGTTTAGGGACAGTGAATTCACCCCTCCACTTT
CDR3: CTSSLGTVNSPLHF

J: TRBJ2-7
V: TRBV5-1
D: .
size: many
DNA: TGCGCCAGCAGCGCGGACGCCTACGAGCAGTACTTC
CDR3: CASSADAYEQYF

J: TRBJ2-7
V: TRBV7-9
D: .
size: many
DNA: TGTGCCAGCAGCTTAGGAGGGGGTCCCGGCGAGCAGTACTTC
CDR3: CASSLGGGPGEQYF

J: TRBJ1-6
V: TRBV15
D: TRBD1
size: .
DNA: TGTGCCACCAGCGGAAAGGGGGCTGTTAATTCACCCCTCCACTTT
CDR3: CATSGKGAVNSPLHF

J: TRBJ1-6
V: TRBV6-6
D: .
size: .
DNA: TGTGCCATCCGGGGGGACGGCAACTCACCCCTCCACTTT
CDR3: CAIRGDGNSPLHF

J: TRBJ2-2
V: TRBV7-9
D: .
size: .
DNA: TGTGCCAGCAGCCAAGAGTTACAGGGTATGGCCACCGGGGAGCTGTTTTTT
CDR3: CASSQELQGMATGELFF

J: TRBJ2-7
V: TRBV7-2
D: TRBD2
size: .
DNA: TGTGCCAGCAGCTCAAAGGGACTATCCTACGAGCAGTACTTC
CDR3: CASSSKGLSYEQYF

J: TRBJ2-7
V: TRBV12-3/TRBV12-4
D: TRBD1
size: many
DNA: TGTGCCAGCAGCTCACAGGGGAACGAGCAGTACTTC
CDR3: CASSSQGNEQYF

J: TRBJ1-1
V: TRBV5-1
D: .
size: .
DNA: TGCGCCAGCAGCTTTGAGGGGCAATCCGCTGAAGCTTTCTTT
CDR3: CASSFEGQSAEAFF

J: TRBJ1-1
V: TRBV5-1
D: TRBD1
size: .
DNA: TGCGCCAGCAGCTGGGAGACAGGGTTGAACACTGAAGCTTTCTTT
CDR3: CASSWETGLNTEAFF